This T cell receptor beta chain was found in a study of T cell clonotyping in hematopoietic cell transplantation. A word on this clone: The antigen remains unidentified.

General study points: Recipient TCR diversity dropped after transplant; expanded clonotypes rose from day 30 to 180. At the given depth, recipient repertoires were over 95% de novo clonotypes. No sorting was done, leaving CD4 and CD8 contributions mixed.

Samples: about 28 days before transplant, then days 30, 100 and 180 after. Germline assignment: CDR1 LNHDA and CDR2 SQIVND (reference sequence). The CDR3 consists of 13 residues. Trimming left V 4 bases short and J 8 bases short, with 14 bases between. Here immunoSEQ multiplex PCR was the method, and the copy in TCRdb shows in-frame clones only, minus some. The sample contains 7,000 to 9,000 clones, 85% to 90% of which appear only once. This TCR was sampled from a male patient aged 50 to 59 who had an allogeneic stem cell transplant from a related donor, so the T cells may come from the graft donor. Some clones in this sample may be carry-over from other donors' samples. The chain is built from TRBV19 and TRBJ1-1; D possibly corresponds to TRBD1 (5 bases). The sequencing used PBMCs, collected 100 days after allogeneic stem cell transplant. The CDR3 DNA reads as TGTGCCAGTAGTACTAGGGGACGGTCAGAAGCTTTCTTT. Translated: CASSTRGRSEAFF.